This T cell receptor (beta chain) is from a study of human T cells and chemical hapten exposure. In the study overall: Upper inner arm skin measuring around 2 cm by around 2 cm received 2% DPC for sensitization. Mainly, slight library volume differences in the pool made TCR yields vary.

As to this clonotype: A much larger clonotype is one base distant, so this may be a read error.

Germline V gives CDR1 MNHEY, CDR2 SMNVEV (reference sequence). The CDR3 is 15 residues long. V lost 0 bases to trimming and J lost 2 bases, with 10 bases between them. Time point of the sample: patch test 2, 6 weeks after DPC sensitization. Treatment described: therapeutic diphenylcyclopropenone sensitization with weekly scalp DPC. Single cDNA molecules in the library carried unique molecular identifiers attached during preparation. MiXCR, applied by TCRdb to the RACE reads, yields one record per CDR3 protein. The table shows some 88,000 distinct CDR3 sequences, with more than 9.5% occurring only once.

Material: whole blood, obtained in connection with sensitization to the hapten diphenylcyclopropenone (DPC). This sequence joins TRBV27 and TRBJ1-1, with D possibly being TRBD1 (5 bases). This receptor was obtained from a man in his forties with alopecia areata. Some clones in this sample may be carry-over from other donors' samples. Written as DNA, the CDR3 is TGTGCCAGCAGTTTATCGGGGGTGGCCAACACTGAAGCTTTCTTT. Translating it yields CASSLSGVANTEAFF.